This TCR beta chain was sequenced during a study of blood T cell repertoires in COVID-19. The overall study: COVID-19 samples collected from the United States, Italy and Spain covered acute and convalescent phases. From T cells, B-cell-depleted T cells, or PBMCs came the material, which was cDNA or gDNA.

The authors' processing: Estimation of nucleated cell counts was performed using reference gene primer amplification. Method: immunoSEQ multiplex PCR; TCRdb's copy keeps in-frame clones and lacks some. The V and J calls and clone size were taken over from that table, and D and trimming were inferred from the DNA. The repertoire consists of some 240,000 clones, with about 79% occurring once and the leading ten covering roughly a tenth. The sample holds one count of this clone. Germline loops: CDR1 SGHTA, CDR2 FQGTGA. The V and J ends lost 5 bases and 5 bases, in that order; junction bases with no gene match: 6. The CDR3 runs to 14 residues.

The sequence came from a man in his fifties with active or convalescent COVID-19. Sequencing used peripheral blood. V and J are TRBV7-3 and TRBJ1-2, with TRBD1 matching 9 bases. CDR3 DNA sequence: TGTGCCAGCAGCCCGGACAGGGGTTTGTATGGCTACACCTTC. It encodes CASSPDRGLYGYTF.